The sequence of this TCR beta chain was determined in a study of tissue T cells after allogeneic stem cell transplantation (dated by TCRdb to the early 2020s). Regarding the study in general: Using research autopsies of patients with and without GVHD, plus mouse models of GVHD, the study profiled TCR beta repertoires across many tissues. The human part of the study was a prospective observational study with no blinding and no randomization. Study-level results and caveats: Within patients, how anatomically similar tissues were was a major factor shaping TCR repertoire composition, regardless of disease or transplant status. The study did not determine which tissue TCRs were alloreactive or antigen-specific, and some clones might have been persisting host cells. Only a few T cell clones appeared in more than one patient, yet motif-based clustering showed tissue-specific repertoire signatures that were shared between patients. In both patients and mice, T cells from blood and spleen picked up only a limited part of the TCR repertoire that was detected in tissues. The patient cohort was small and clinically heterogeneous, and sampling depth was acknowledged as a limitation.

The receptor library was made with the immunoSEQ multiplex PCR assay. TCRbeta CDR3 sequencing was performed at survey depth by Adaptive Biotechnologies, and CDR3 sequences, V/J genes, productive frequency and template counts were reported. TCR beta CDR3 regions were amplified from genomic DNA instead of RNA. The published analysis was carried out like this. Pairwise repertoire overlap between tissues was quantified with Jensen-Shannon divergence, where 1 means complete divergence and 0 identical. Tissues were clustered by single-linkage agglomerative hierarchical clustering of pairwise JSD values and displayed as dendrograms. GLIPH2 was run on all patient samples with simulation_depth 1000, kmer_min_depth 3, cdr3_length_cutoff 8, keeping groups with more than two unique CDR3s. A standardized tissue-overlap score extrapolated Jaccard GLIPH-group overlap across patients to a standard repertoire size of 1000 clones. Linear mixed-effect models, with tissue as a fixed effect and individual as a random effect, were used to test how diversity related to clinical or experimental variables. TCRdb obtained this table from immuneACCESS and retained in-frame rearrangements with V and J assigned. These tables miss some clones; where compared with another copy, unresolved V genes account for less than half of the shortfall, and the remainder is unexplained. That table is the source of V, J and clone size, and D and trimming were worked out from the DNA. This sample holds several thousand clones; 45% were observed only once. The ten largest clones capture nearly 7.5% of the sample.

Notes on this clone: What this receptor recognizes is not known. For this mouse receptor, gene names and germline sequences are murine.

What the time point label conveys for this sample: mouse harvest day 7 after allogeneic transplant. Mouse grafts consisting of 10^7 T-cell-depleted bone marrow cells combined with 10^6 splenic CD5+ T cells were administered by tail vein injection. GVHD in mice was modeled with a major MHC-mismatch B6 (H2b) into BALB/c (H2d) model, and tissues were profiled at day 7 or 14. Mouse tissues and retro-orbital blood were harvested on day 7 or 14 post-transplant using separate sterile tools per animal; livers were flushed beforehand. Before genomic DNA isolation with the DNeasy Blood & Tissue Kit, mouse tissues were minced with razor blades in buffered saline. The receptor's source is a female BALB/c mouse given C57BL/6 T cells with graft-versus-host disease after an allogeneic hematopoietic cell transplant. The sample consisted of gut tissue.

The CDR3 DNA, read in part, is TGTGCCAGCAGTGTCCGGGGGCAGGACTCCGACTACACC. Its translation is CASSVRGQDSDYT. The complete CDR3 reads CASSVRGQDSDYTF. The chain couples TRBV13-3 to TRBJ1-2; tentative D gene TRBD1, with 6 bases matching. Read sequence stops 1 residue before the CDR3 end, and the germline J gene provides the missing end. The germline V gene sets CDR1 to NNHDY and CDR2 to SYVADS. Spanning cysteine to phenylalanine, the CDR3 consists of 14 amino acids. Part of the CDR3 DNA is given, 39 bases translated from base 1. V gives up 3 bases and J gives up 3 bases, and the segment between their germline ends measures 12 bases.